The TCR beta chain under discussion was sequenced for a study of T cell responses to AZD1222 COVID-19 vaccine. Trimming shortened V by 2 bases and J by 1 base, and 11 bases separated the two germline ends. Per germline, CDR1 ENHRY and CDR2 SYGVKD. CDR3 size: 15 residues. Generated by immunoSEQ multiplex PCR, the TCRdb table keeps only in-frame clones and is missing some. The sample carries about 140,000 clones, about 90% recorded once. Findings and limits, study-wide: Spike-wide coverage was observed for vaccine-associated CD4 TCRs, with dominant responses at 160-218 and 743-854. Repertoire collection took place solely once the T cell response had peaked. Spike-specific TCR breadth and depth rose after two AZD1222 doses.

On this clone: Its specificity is unknown.

The source of this sequence is an adult who received the MenACWY meningococcal vaccine as a control. The starting material was peripheral blood, obtained 28 days after the second dose of the MenACWY control vaccine. The rearrangement links TRBV10-3 to TRBJ1-2; D is undetermined. CDR3 region: CAISEETRLNYGYTF. The CDR3 DNA follows: TGTGCCATCAGTGAGGAAACTCGACTTAACTATGGCTACACCTTC.